A single sample gave rise to the 4 T cell receptor beta chains below, sequenced in a study of blood T cell repertoires in COVID-19. The table came from immunoSEQ multiplex PCR; TCRdb's copy has only in-frame clones and leaves some out. This table has some 45,000 clones, approximately 86% appearing once. Sequencing used peripheral blood. The receptors come from a woman of 80 years or more with acute or convalescent COVID-19.

This chain connects TRBV11-2 to TRBJ2-3; a possible D gene is TRBD2 (5 bases). The CDR3 loop spans 13 amino acids. V dropped 4 bases and J dropped 6 bases, with 11 bases sitting between them. Germline-derived CDR1 and CDR2 are SGHAT and FQNNGV. The CDR3 reads CASSWGELDTQYF. CDR3 sequence (DNA): TGTGCCAGCAGCTGGGGAGAGCTGGATACGCAGTATTTT.

This chain connects TRBV6-5 to TRBJ1-2; possible D gene TRBD1, 6 bases. Trimming took 5 bases from V and 2 from J, leaving 9 bases between them. The CDR3 has 13 amino acids. CDR1 and CDR2 (germline): MNHEY, SVGAGI. The chain's CDR3 is CASSMTGNYGYTF. As DNA, the CDR3 is TGTGCCAGCAGTATGACAGGAAACTATGGCTACACCTTC.

The chain employs TRBV2 and TRBJ2-7; TRBD1 is a possible D gene (6 bases). The CDR3 covers 14 residues. Germline loops: CDR1 SNHLY, CDR2 FYNNEI. Trimming left V 2 bases short and J 5 bases short, with 13 bases between. This CDR3 is CASSEIGTSHEQYF. CDR3 DNA: TGTGCCAGCAGTGAAATCGGGACATCACACGAGCAGTACTTC.

V is TRBV7-9 and J is TRBJ2-7; 8 nucleotides align to TRBD1. CDR1 is SEHNR and CDR2 is FQNEAQ in the germline V gene (reference sequence). V dropped 5 bases and J dropped 9; count of bases not matched to a gene: 9. CDR3 size: 13 residues. In DNA, the CDR3 is TGTGCCAGCAGCGTATGGACAGGGATTGGGCAGTACTTC. Translation gives CASSVWTGIGQYF.